This paragraph reports one T cell receptor (beta chain). Its antigen remains unknown. The junction does not match germline at one end; this may be a read error. RNA transcripts served as template for amplifying TCR beta CDR3 sequences. After a first-round RT-PCR with HTBI primers, a second-round multiplex PCR was run. TCRdb independently ran MiXCR on the multiplex PCR reads; one entry per CDR3 protein. The repertoire holds about 620,000 distinct CDR3 sequences, with about 20% as singletons. From germline, CDR1 is KGHSH and CDR2 LQKENI. The CDR3 contains 15 residues. This sample is drawn from a study of Graves' ophthalmopathy and Graves' hyperthyroidism. Patients were excluded if they had other autoimmune diseases or uncontrolled infections, and likewise if pregnancy or lactation applied. Study-wide results and limits: Researchers report that a 13-signature model separated ophthalmopathy from stable hyperthyroidism, posting around 90% sensitivity and about 82% specificity. Blood also harbored most expanded thyroid clonotypes above 0.001 frequency.

The V gene is TRBV18, the J gene TRBJ1-3, with 7 bases lining up with TRBD1. The source is a woman aged 18-35 years with stable Graves' hyperthyroidism. Some clones in this sample may be carry-over from other donors' samples. Material for sequencing was peripheral blood. CDR3 residues: CASPPPTGNRNTIYF. Here the CDR3 DNA reads TGTGCCAGCCCACCACCGACAGGGAACCGAAACACCATATATTTT.